The 26 T cell receptor beta chains listed next were all sequenced from one sample in a study of CD8 T cells in Susac syndrome. It was with random hexamers that about 0.45 to 1 ug RNA was reverse transcribed. TCRdb processed the immunoSEQ multiplex PCR reads anew with MiXCR; each CDR3 protein has one entry. The sample consists of 2,500 to 3,000 distinct CDR3 sequences, around 74% of them appearing once. Staining with CD27 and CD45RA was used to define memory subsets for TEMRA sorting. Sequencing was carried out using CD8+ TEMRA cells from PBMCs. This sample's subset: FACS-sorted terminally differentiated effector memory CD8+ T cells re-expressing CD45RA (CD8+ TEMRA). The receptors shown here come from a human donor with Susac syndrome.

In nucleotides, the CDR3 is TGTGCCACCCACACGGGACACTCCCAAATCCCCTTCCCAAGGGACACTGAAGCTTTCTTT. This sequence encodes CATHTGHSQIPFPRDTEAFF. The chain combines TRBV10-3 with TRBJ1-1, with D possibly TRBD1 on 6 matching bases. Trimming shortened V by 10 bases and J by 3 bases, and 36 bases separated the two germline ends. CDR1 and CDR2 from the germline V gene are ENHRY and SYGVKD. The CDR3 contains 20 residues.

The CDR3 reads CASSDPPRSYEQYF. The CDR3, as DNA: TGTGCCAGCAGCGACCCTCCCCGCTCCTACGAGCAGTACTTC. V gene TRBV9 combines with J gene TRBJ2-7; D gene uncertain. Germline-derived CDR1 and CDR2 are SGDLS and YYNGEE. The CDR3 is 14 amino acids. V was shortened by 3 bases and J by 0 bases, with 10 bases between the two germline ends.

This clonotype was detected a few times. V usage is TRBV4-2 and J usage is TRBJ2-4, with 7 bases identical to TRBD2. The CDR3 contains 17 residues. J gave up 4 bases and V 0 bases, and 9 bases lay outside the gene matches. Germline V lookup: CDR1 LGHNA, CDR2 YNFKEQ. The CDR3 region is CASSQEESTSPKNIQYF. CDR3 DNA: TGTGCCAGCAGCCAAGAGGAGTCGACTAGCCCTAAAAACATTCAGTACTTC.

The table lists this clonotype with a count of one. This sequence joins TRBV5-6 and TRBJ2-1; D is possibly TRBD1 or TRBD2 (6 bases each). Deletions cut 0 bases from V and 6 bases from J, with 10 bases between. Germline V CDR1 and CDR2: SGHDT, YYEEEE. CDR3 length equals 14 residues. The CDR3 reads CASSLVSGANEQFF. CDR3 bases: TGTGCCAGCAGCTTGGTGTCGGGGGCCAATGAGCAGTTCTTC.

The chain has TRBV13 and TRBJ2-5; possibly TRBD2 for D (6 bases). Deletions cut 6 bases from V and 4 bases from J, with 18 bases between. Germline lookup yields CDR1 PRHDT and CDR2 FYEKMQ (reference sequence). The CDR3 spans 15 residues. CDR3 nucleotide sequence: TGTGCCAGCAGTCAACAGACTAGTTGGGGAGAGACCCAGTACTTC. Translated, it gives CASSQQTSWGETQYF.

The J gene is TRBJ1-2, the V gene TRBV25-1; D gene unclear. Germline V lookup: CDR1 MGHDK, CDR2 SYGVNS. The CDR3 has 15 residues. CDR3 coding DNA: TGTGGCAGTGAGGAACTTAGCCGAAAGACCTATGGCTACACCTTC. Amino acids: CGSEELSRKTYGYTF.

This chain joins TRBV12-3 or TRBV12-4 and TRBJ2-1, with D tentatively TRBD1 (6 bases). V lost 5 bases to trimming and J lost 10 bases, with 21 bases between them. The CDR3 has 15 residues. The CDR3 DNA is TGTGCCAGCAGTACTACCGGGACACCTTCGGAAGAGCAGTTCTTC. It is translated as CASSTTGTPSEEQFF.

The rearrangement uses TRBV20-1 and TRBJ1-5; maybe TRBD1 (5 bases). The CDR3 spans 15 residues. Germline V CDR1 and CDR2: DFQATT, SNEGSKA (reference sequence). Trimming removed 2 bases at V and 0 bases at J, with 11 bases between. The CDR3 DNA is TGCAGTGCTAGAAGGGGTGACCCTAGCAATCAGCCCCAGCATTTT. Protein: CSARRGDPSNQPQHF.

The chain couples TRBV6-4 to TRBJ2-3, with TRBD2 as a possible D gene (5 bases). V was clipped by 4 bases and J by 1 base, with 6 bases between them. CDR3 length equals 13 residues. CDR1 and CDR2 (germline): MRHNA, SNTAGT. This CDR3 reads CASSAGGTDTQYF. CDR3 in DNA: TGTGCCAGCAGTGCCGGGGGCACAGATACGCAGTATTTT.

This clonotype was counted between two and nine times. The chain uses TRBV5-8 and TRBJ1-6; D is perhaps TRBD1 (6 bases). Trimming cost V 6 bases and J 4 bases, with 14 bases left between them. Germline CDR1 and CDR2: SGHTS and YDEGEE. CDR3 length equals 15 residues. CDR3 DNA sequence: TGTGCCAGCATCCCCGGGACATGGTATAATTCACCCCTCCACTTT. This gives the protein CASIPGTWYNSPLHF.

The chain combines TRBV21-1 with TRBJ1-1. TRBV21-1 is a documented pseudogene. The CDR3 totals 16 residues. The CDR3 DNA sequence: TGTGCCAGCAGCCCTCCCTCGGCAGGGAGCCACACTGAAGCTTTCTTT. Amino acids: CASSPPSAGSHTEAFF.

This clonotype was counted a single time. The rearrangement links TRBV13 to TRBJ2-3; D might be TRBD2 (5 bases). The CDR3 loop spans 17 amino acids. Between the trimmed V and J ends, which lost 2 bases and 2 bases, there was a span of 17 bases. CDR1 and CDR2 (germline): PRHDT, FYEKMQ (reference sequence). This CDR3 reads CASSLSTSWTFTDTQYF. As DNA, the CDR3 is TGTGCCAGCAGCTTATCGACAAGTTGGACTTTCACAGATACGCAGTATTTT.

This clonotype was detected only once. This chain joins TRBV5-6 and TRBJ1-5, with D unresolved. From germline, CDR1 is SGHDT and CDR2 YYEEEE. Trimming removed 5 bases at V and 2 bases at J, with 11 bases between. The CDR3 extends over 14 amino acids. CDR3 residues: CASRSSQGNQPQHF. In nucleotides, the CDR3 is TGTGCCAGCAGATCCTCCCAGGGCAATCAGCCCCAGCATTTT.

This clonotype appeared a few times. This may be a read error, as it is one base from a much larger clone. The genes are TRBV5-6 and TRBJ2-5; TRBD2 matches 9 bases. The germline gives CDR1 SGHDT, CDR2 YYEEEE. The CDR3 runs 15 residues. The CDR3 protein is CARSVEAGGQETQYF. DNA of the CDR3: TGTGCCCGCAGCGTGGAGGCGGGGGGGCAAGAGACCCAGTACTTC. The full variable domain, in which reference TRBV5-6 and TRBJ2-5 provide the parts outside the CDR3, is DAGVTQSPTHLIKTRGQQVTLRCSPKSGHDTVSWYQQALGQGPQFIFQYYEEEERQRGNFPDRFSGHQFPNYSSELNVNALLLGDSALYLCARSVEAGGQETQYFGPGTRLLVL.

The chain combines TRBV27 with TRBJ2-1, with 7 bases lining up with TRBD2. The germline CDR1 and CDR2 sequences are MNHEY and SMNVEV (reference sequence). V lost 6 bases and J lost 5; bases outside the gene matches: 7. CDR3 size: 14 residues. The CDR3 DNA reads as TGTGCCAGCAGCCCGGGGGGTTTCAACAATGAGCAGTTCTTC. Protein: CASSPGGFNNEQFF.

Here the CDR3 reads CSSSCGHSYEQYF. The CDR3 bases are TGCAGCTCGTCATGCGGGCACTCCTACGAGCAGTACTTC. The chain employs TRBV29-1 and TRBJ2-7, with D tentatively TRBD2 (5 bases). This CDR3 is built from 13 residues. Germline V gene data show CDR1 as SQVTM and CDR2 as ANQGSEA. The germline V and J ends were trimmed by 8 bases and 0 bases, with 14 bases remaining between them.

The chain links TRBV20-1 to TRBJ2-7; 9 nucleotides match TRBD2. The germline V gene has CDR1 DFQATT and CDR2 SNEGSKA (reference sequence). V lost 2 bases to trimming and J lost 5 bases; unmatched junction nucleotides: 4. The CDR3 is 13 residues long. CDR3 residues: CSARPAGGHEQYF. CDR3 nucleotide sequence: TGCAGTGCTAGACCAGCGGGGGGCCACGAGCAGTACTTC.

The DNA for the CDR3 is TGCGCCAGCAGCTTCGTCGAGCAGGGTTCCAATCAGCCCCAGCATTTT. It specifies CASSFVEQGSNQPQHF. The rearrangement uses TRBV5-1 and TRBJ1-5, with a weak D call TRBD1 (5 bases). V lost 2 bases and J lost 3, with 15 bases in between. This CDR3 region has 16 residues. CDR1 is SGHRS, CDR2 YFSETQ, per germline.

A few counts support this clonotype. The J gene is TRBJ2-3, the V gene TRBV5-6; TRBD1 might be the D (5 bases). Germline V CDR1 and CDR2: SGHDT, YYEEEE. Trimming cost V 2 bases and J 10 bases, with 8 bases left between them. This CDR3 has 11 amino acids. This chain's CDR3 is CASSLGVAQYF. The CDR3 bases are TGTGCCAGCAGCTTAGGGGTGGCGCAGTATTTT.

The chain combines TRBV29-1 with TRBJ2-3; TRBD1 aligns across 12 bases. In germline, CDR1 is SQVTM, CDR2 ANQGSEA. The CDR3 spans 14 residues. The ends lost 6 bases at V and 10 bases at J; junction bases unmatched: 11. The CDR3 here is CSVRPGQGALAQYF. CDR3 bases: TGCAGCGTGAGGCCGGGACAGGGGGCTCTGGCGCAGTATTTT.

The chain has TRBV5-8 and TRBJ1-4; D is unresolved. V was cut by 0 bases and J by 2 bases, with 11 bases left in between. The CDR3 sequence is 16 residues long. Germline loops: CDR1 SGHTS, CDR2 YDEGEE. Written as DNA, the CDR3 is TGTGCCAGCAGCTTGGTTTCGTGGCTGACTAATGAAAAACTGTTTTTT. Amino acid sequence: CASSLVSWLTNEKLFF.

This chain uses TRBV6-5 with TRBJ2-1; possibly TRBD2 for D (6 bases). V was cut by 0 bases and J by 6 bases, with 9 bases left in between. The CDR3 runs 14 residues. Germline V gene sequence: CDR1 MNHEY, CDR2 SVGAGI. This chain's CDR3 is CASSYSPGGNEQFF. The DNA for the CDR3 is TGTGCCAGCAGTTACTCTCCCGGGGGCAATGAGCAGTTCTTC.

This clonotype was seen once. Germline is not matched at one junction end, which may reflect a read error. The V and J genes are TRBV3-1 and TRBJ2-7; 10 bases are shared with TRBD2. Germline V gene lookup returns CDR1 LGHDT and CDR2 YNNKEL (reference sequence). This CDR3 comprises 14 residues. DNA for the CDR3: TGTGCCCGCAGTCAAGCGGGGGGGGCCTACGAGCAGTACTTC. Translation: CARSQAGGAYEQYF.

The chain employs TRBV20-1 and TRBJ2-7; D is unresolved. V lost 3 bases, J lost 3 bases, and 12 bases lay in between. The germline V gene encodes CDR1 DFQATT and CDR2 SNEGSKA (reference sequence). The CDR3 has 13 residues. CDR3 protein: CSASGWAYYEQYF. Here the CDR3 DNA reads TGCAGTGCTAGTGGCTGGGCCTACTACGAGCAGTACTTC.

The rearrangement uses TRBV28 and TRBJ1-1; D unclear. V was pared by 7 bases and J by 1 base, with 16 bases between. This CDR3 has 15 amino acids. CDR1 is MDHEN and CDR2 is SYDVKM in the germline V gene. The CDR3 protein is CASTPFVGSNTEAFF. The CDR3 bases are TGTGCCAGCACCCCCTTCGTGGGGTCGAACACTGAAGCTTTCTTT.

This clonotype was counted between two and nine times. This chain links TRBV10-3 with TRBJ2-1, with D possibly being TRBD1 or TRBD2 (5 bases each). V was clipped by 6 bases and J by 4 bases, with 16 bases between them. The CDR3 spans 15 residues. Germline CDR1 ENHRY, CDR2 SYGVKD. CDR3 sequence: CAISNGTPAYNEQFF. The CDR3 nucleotides read TGTGCCATCAGCAATGGGACCCCGGCGTACAATGAGCAGTTCTTC.